This T cell receptor (beta chain) was sequenced during a study of cytomegalovirus exposure and HLA in healthy donors. About the study: The same platform used for the roughly 650 first-cohort repertoires was also used for the roughly 120 validation repertoires, as a later analysis reported.

The method was immunoSEQ multiplex PCR; TCRdb's version includes in-frame clones alone and lacks a portion of them. The table has about 310,000 clones, roughly 87% seen once. This clone has only a few counts. Its antigen remains unidentified. Findings of the study overall: Among TCR beta chains, those listed as cytomegalovirus-associated numbered about 150.

Trimming removed 6 bases from V and 7 bases from J, with 12 bases in between. Germline V gene lookup returns CDR1 MNHEY and CDR2 SVGAGI. The CDR3 length is 12 residues. The donors were part of the validation cohort of 100 to 150 subjects. That cohort was separate from the first cohort, which comprised about 730 subjects. V and J are TRBV6-5 and TRBJ2-5, with TRBD2 as a possible D gene (5 bases). This receptor was obtained from a young man in good health and CMV-seronegative. Material: PBMCs. The CDR3 DNA sequence: TGTGCCAGCAGGATAGGAGAGGGGACCCAGTACTTC. The encoded protein is CASRIGEGTQYF.